This entry concerns a single T cell receptor beta chain. The CDR3 extends over 15 amino acids. Germline V gene lookup returns CDR1 SGHRS and CDR2 YFSETQ. V was trimmed by 0 bases and J by 5 bases, leaving 15 bases between them. Each participant's cohort was designated according to participant-reported clinical history. Recovered status applied to Cohort 3 donors who had two consecutive negative PCRs. It also applied to those with clearance or with symptom resolution. This sample was included in a study of blood T cell repertoires in COVID-19. Produced via immunoSEQ multiplex PCR; TCRdb's table is partial and in-frame only. Here the sample spans roughly 270,000 clones, around 85% being singletons.

V gene TRBV5-1 combines with J gene TRBJ2-7, with TRBD2 as a possible D gene (5 bases). The sample taken for sequencing was PBMCs or T cells enriched from blood (not recorded which). This clonotype was obtained from a woman in her forties or fifties who had recovered from COVID-19. The DNA of the CDR3 is TGCGCCAGCAGCTTGGCCAAAGAGGGTATGGACGAGCAGTACTTC. This translates into CASSLAKEGMDEQYF.